This T cell receptor beta chain was retrieved from a study of blood T cell repertoires in COVID-19. Original processing notes: Cell counts per sample came from amplifying reference gene primers. Only in-frame clones appear in the TCRdb table, and some are missing; sequencing was by immunoSEQ multiplex PCR. The V and J calls and clone size are taken from that table; D and trimming were inferred from the DNA. The sample contains 130,000 or so clones, over 65% of which appear only once. Per germline, CDR1 GTSNPN and CDR2 SVGIG (reference sequence). V gave up 0 bases and J gave up 7 bases; unmatched junction bases: 5. CDR3 length: 13 amino acids.

The genes are TRBV30 and TRBJ1-2; TRBD1 aligns across 7 bases. This TCR derives from a man aged 45 to 65 with acute or convalescent COVID-19. Sample: peripheral blood. The CDR3 here is CAWSVDRRGGYTF. The CDR3 DNA reads TGTGCCTGGAGTGTGGACAGGCGGGGTGGCTACACCTTC.